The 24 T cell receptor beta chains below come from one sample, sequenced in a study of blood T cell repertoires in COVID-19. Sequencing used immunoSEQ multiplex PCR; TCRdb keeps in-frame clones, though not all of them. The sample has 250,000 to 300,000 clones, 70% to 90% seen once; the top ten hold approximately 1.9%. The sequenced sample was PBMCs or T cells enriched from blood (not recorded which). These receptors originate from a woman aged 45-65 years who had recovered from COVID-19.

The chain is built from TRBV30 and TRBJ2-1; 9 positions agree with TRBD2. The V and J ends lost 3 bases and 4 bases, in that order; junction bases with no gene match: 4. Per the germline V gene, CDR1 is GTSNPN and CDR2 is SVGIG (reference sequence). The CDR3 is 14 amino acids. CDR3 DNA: TGTGCCTGGAGAGGCACTAGCGGGTACAATGAGCAGTTCTTC. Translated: CAWRGTSGYNEQFF.

CDR3 residues: CASSSGRGRLLGGYTF. The CDR3 DNA sequence: TGTGCCAGCAGTTCGGGCAGGGGGCGCCTTCTCGGTGGCTACACCTTC. This chain connects TRBV6-6 to TRBJ1-2, with 8 bases that match TRBD1. V dropped 4 bases and J dropped 7; count of bases not matched to a gene: 14. Germline CDR1 MNHNY, CDR2 SVGAGI (reference sequence). The length of the CDR3 is 16 residues.

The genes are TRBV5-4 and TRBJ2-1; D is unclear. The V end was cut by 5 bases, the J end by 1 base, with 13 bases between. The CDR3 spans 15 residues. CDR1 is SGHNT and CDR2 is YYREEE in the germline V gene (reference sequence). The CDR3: CASSPNLGSYNEQFF. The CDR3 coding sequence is TGTGCCAGCAGTCCTAACCTCGGGTCCTACAATGAGCAGTTCTTC.

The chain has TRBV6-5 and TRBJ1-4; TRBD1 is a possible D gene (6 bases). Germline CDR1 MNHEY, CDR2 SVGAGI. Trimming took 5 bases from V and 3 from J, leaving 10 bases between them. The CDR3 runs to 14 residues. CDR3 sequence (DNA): TGTGCCAGCAGTCGGGGGGCGGCTAATGAAAAACTGTTTTTT. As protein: CASSRGAANEKLFF.

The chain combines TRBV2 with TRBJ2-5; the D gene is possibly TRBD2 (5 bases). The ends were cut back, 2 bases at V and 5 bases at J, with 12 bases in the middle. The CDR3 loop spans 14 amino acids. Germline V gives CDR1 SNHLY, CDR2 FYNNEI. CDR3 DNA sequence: TGTGCCAGCAGTGAATCGAGGGCCGGGGAGACCCAGTACTTC. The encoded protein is CASSESRAGETQYF.

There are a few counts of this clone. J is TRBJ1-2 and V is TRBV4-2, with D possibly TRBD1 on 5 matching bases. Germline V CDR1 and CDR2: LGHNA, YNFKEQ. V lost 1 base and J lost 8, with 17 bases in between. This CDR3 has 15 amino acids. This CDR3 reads CASSQGEGSKSGYTF. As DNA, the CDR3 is TGTGCCAGCAGCCAAGGGGAGGGGTCGAAATCGGGCTACACCTTC.

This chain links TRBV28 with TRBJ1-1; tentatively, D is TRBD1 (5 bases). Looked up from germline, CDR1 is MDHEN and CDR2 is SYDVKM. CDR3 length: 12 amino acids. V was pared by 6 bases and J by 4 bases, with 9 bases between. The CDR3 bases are TGTGCCAGCAGGCGGGGGGGCACTGAAGCTTTCTTT. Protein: CASRRGGTEAFF. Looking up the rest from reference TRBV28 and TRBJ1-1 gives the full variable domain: DVKVTQSSRYLVKRTGEKVFLECVQDMDHENMFWYRQDPGLGLRLIYFSYDVKMKEKGDIPEGYSVSREKKERFSLILESASTNQTSMYLCASRRGGTEAFFGQGTRLTVV.

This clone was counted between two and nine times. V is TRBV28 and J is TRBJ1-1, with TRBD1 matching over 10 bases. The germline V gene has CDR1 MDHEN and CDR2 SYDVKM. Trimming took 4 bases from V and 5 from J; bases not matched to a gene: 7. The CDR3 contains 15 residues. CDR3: CASSYIGQGGTEAFF. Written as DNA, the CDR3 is TGTGCCAGCAGTTATATTGGACAGGGGGGGACTGAAGCTTTCTTT.

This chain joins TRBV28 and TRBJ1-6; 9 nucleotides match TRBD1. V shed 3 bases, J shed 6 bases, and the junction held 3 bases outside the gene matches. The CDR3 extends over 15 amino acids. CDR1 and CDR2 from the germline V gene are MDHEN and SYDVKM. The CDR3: CASSLGTGSNSPLHF. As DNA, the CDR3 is TGTGCCAGCAGTTTGGGGACAGGGAGTAATTCACCCCTCCACTTT.

Here the CDR3 reads CASSQGPTGRGEQFF. CDR3 in DNA: TGTGCCAGCAGCCAAGGCCCCACTGGGAGGGGTGAGCAGTTCTTC. The chain joins TRBV4-2 to TRBJ2-1; 7 bases map to TRBD2. The V and J ends lost 1 base and 9 bases, in that order; junction bases with no gene match: 9. This CDR3 contains 15 residues. Per the germline V gene, CDR1 is LGHNA and CDR2 is YNFKEQ.

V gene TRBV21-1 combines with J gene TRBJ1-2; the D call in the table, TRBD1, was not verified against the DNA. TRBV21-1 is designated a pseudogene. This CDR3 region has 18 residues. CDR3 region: CASSKALPARTGVNGYTF. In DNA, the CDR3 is TGTGCCAGCAGCAAAGCCCTCCCCGCCCGGACAGGGGTTAATGGCTACACCTTC.

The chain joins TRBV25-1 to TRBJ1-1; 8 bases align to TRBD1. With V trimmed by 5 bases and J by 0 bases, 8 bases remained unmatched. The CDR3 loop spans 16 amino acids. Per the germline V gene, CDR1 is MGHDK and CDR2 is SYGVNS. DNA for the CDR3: TGTGCCAGCAGTCGTCCCGGGACAGGTATGAACACTGAAGCTTTCTTT. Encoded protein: CASSRPGTGMNTEAFF.

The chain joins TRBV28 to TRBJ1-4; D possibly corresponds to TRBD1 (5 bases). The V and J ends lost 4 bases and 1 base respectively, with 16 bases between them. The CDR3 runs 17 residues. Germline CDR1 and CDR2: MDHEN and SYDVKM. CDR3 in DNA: TGTGCCAGCAGTTCCAATATAAGGGGCTTAACTAATGAAAAACTGTTTTTT. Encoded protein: CASSSNIRGLTNEKLFF.

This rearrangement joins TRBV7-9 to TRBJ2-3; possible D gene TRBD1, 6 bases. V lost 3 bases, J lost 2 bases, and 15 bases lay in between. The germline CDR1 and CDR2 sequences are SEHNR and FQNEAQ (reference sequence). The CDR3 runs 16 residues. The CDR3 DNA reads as TGTGCCAGCAGCTTCCCGGCAGGGGCATACACAGATACGCAGTATTTT. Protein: CASSFPAGAYTDTQYF.

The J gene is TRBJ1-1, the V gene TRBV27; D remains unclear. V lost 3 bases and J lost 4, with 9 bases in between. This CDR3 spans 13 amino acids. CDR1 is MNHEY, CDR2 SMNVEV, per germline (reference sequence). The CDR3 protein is CASSLARVTEAFF. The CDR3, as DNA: TGTGCCAGCAGTTTGGCTCGGGTCACTGAAGCTTTCTTT.

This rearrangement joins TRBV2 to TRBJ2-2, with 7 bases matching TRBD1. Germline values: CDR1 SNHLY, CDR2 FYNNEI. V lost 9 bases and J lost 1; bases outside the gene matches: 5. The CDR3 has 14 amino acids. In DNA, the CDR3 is TGTGCCAGTAACAGGGGCCTGAACACCGGGGAGCTGTTTTTT. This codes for CASNRGLNTGELFF.

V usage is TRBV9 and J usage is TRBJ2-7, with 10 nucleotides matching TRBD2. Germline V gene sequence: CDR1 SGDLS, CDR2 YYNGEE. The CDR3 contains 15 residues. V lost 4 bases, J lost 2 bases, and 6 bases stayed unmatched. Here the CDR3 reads CASSTGLAATYEQYF. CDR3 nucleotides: TGTGCCAGCAGCACAGGACTAGCGGCCACCTACGAGCAGTACTTC.

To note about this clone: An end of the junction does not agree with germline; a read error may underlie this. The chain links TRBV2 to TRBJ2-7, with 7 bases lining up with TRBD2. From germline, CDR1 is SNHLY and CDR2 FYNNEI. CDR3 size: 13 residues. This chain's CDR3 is CASIERGGYEQYF. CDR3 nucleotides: TGTGCCAGCATTGAAAGGGGAGGGTACGAGCAGTACTTC.

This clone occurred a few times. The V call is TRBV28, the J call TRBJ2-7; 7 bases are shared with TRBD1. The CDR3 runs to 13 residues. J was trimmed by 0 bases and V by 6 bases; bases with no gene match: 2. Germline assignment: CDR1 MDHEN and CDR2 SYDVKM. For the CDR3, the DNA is TGTGCCAGCAGAGGGGACAGCTCCTACGAGCAGTACTTC. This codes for CASRGDSSYEQYF.

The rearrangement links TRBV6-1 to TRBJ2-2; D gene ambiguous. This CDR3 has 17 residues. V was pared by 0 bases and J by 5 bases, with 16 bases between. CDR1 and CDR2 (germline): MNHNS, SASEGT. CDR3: CASSEARINVRTGELFF. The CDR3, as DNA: TGTGCCAGCAGTGAAGCACGTATTAACGTTAGAACCGGGGAGCTGTTTTTT.

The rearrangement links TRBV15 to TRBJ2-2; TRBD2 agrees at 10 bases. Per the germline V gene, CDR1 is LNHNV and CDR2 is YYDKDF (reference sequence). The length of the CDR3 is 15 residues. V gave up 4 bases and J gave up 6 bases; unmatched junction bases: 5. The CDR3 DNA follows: TGTGCCACCAGCACGTGGGGGACTAGCGCCGGGGAGCTGTTTTTT. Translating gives CATSTWGTSAGELFF.

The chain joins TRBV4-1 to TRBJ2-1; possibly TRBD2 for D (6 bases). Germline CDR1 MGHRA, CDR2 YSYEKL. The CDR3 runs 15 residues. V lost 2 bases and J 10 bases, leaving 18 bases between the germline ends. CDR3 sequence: CASSQNPGGRPEQFF. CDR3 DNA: TGCGCCAGCAGCCAAAACCCAGGAGGGCGGCCAGAGCAGTTCTTC.

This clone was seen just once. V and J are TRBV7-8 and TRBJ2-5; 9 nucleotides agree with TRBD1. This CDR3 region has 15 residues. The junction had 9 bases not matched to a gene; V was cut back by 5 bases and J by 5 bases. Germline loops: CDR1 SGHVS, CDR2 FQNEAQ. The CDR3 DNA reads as TGTGCCAGCAGCCCTCGGGACAGGGTAGGGGAGACCCAGTACTTC. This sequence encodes CASSPRDRVGETQYF.

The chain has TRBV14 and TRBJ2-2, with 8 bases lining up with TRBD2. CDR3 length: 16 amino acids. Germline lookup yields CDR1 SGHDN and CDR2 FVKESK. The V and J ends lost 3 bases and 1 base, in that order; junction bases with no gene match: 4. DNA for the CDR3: TGTGCCAGCAGCCAGTTAGCGGGGTGGAACACCGGGGAGCTGTTTTTT. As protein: CASSQLAGWNTGELFF.